These 18 T cell receptor beta chains were all obtained from the same sample, sequenced in a study of shared clonotypes between healthy human individuals. This table comes from immunoSEQ multiplex PCR, and its TCRdb copy is limited to in-frame clones, with some not included. Found here are about 2.1 million clones, over 85% of them singletons; the top ten hold more than 1.5%. It was CD45RO-negative cells, positively selected for CCR7, that made up naive CD8 cells, with terminally differentiated effector memory CD45RA+ cells excluded. The sequenced material came from naive CD8+ T cells from PBMCs. The source is a man aged 18 to 30 in good health. Some clones in this sample may be carry-over from other donors' samples.

The chain uses TRBV5-1 and TRBJ2-1; 8 bases fit TRBD1. After removal of 6 bases from V and 9 bases from J, the junction contained 2 bases not matched to a gene. CDR3 length: 11 residues. Germline lookup yields CDR1 SGHRS and CDR2 YFSETQ. Here the CDR3 reads CASIQGAEQFF. As DNA, the CDR3 is TGCGCCAGCATTCAGGGGGCTGAGCAGTTCTTC.

The chain combines TRBV4-1 with TRBJ1-1; tentatively, D is TRBD1 (6 bases). V was cut by 0 bases and J by 8 bases, with 16 bases left in between. There are 15 residues in the CDR3. Per germline, CDR1 MGHRA and CDR2 YSYEKL. CDR3 amino acids: CASSQEHSGAFEAFF. DNA of the CDR3: TGCGCCAGCAGCCAAGAGCATTCAGGGGCCTTCGAAGCTTTCTTT.

The chain recombines TRBV12-5 with TRBJ2-7; TRBD1 matches 8 bases. The germline CDR1 and CDR2 sequences are LGHNT and FRNRAP. The V gene end was trimmed by 6 bases and the J gene end by 7 bases; junction bases not matched to a gene: 11. The CDR3 is 14 residues long. CDR3 DNA sequence: TGTGCTAGTGGCCAGGGGGCCGACCTGGGGGAGCAGTACTTC. Protein sequence: CASGQGADLGEQYF.

The chain has TRBV27 and TRBJ2-5, with 7 bases lining up with TRBD2. CDR1 and CDR2 from the germline V gene are MNHEY and SMNVEV (reference sequence). V trimming: 5 bases; J trimming: 10 bases; junction bases outside the gene matches: 13. The CDR3 covers 14 residues. CDR3 region: CASSANSGIRDQYF. The CDR3 DNA is TGTGCCAGCAGTGCAAACAGCGGGATCCGAGACCAGTACTTC.

A remark on this clone: This same CDR3 is encoded by further DNA sequences in the sample. The chain employs TRBV5-1 and TRBJ2-3; D is perhaps TRBD1 (6 bases). Germline loops: CDR1 SGHRS, CDR2 YFSETQ. The V end was cut by 4 bases, the J end by 1 base, with 10 bases between. The CDR3 covers 14 residues. The CDR3 reads CASSPRTGTDTQYF. The CDR3 DNA reads TGCGCCAGCAGCCCCAGGACAGGCACAGATACGCAGTATTTT.

CDR3 protein: CASTLTRGTEAFF. Here the CDR3 DNA reads TGTGCCAGCACACTCACTCGAGGCACTGAAGCTTTCTTT. V is TRBV6-5 and J is TRBJ1-1; no clear D gene. Germline loops: CDR1 MNHEY, CDR2 SVGAGI. This CDR3 has 13 residues. Trimming left V 7 bases short and J 4 bases short, with 13 bases between.

The chain carries TRBV19 and TRBJ1-5; tentative D call: TRBD1 (5 bases). Germline assignment: CDR1 LNHDA and CDR2 SQIVND (reference sequence). V lost 6 bases and J lost 3, with 24 bases in between. CDR3 length: 18 residues. As DNA, the CDR3 is TGTGCCAGTAGCCCCCTGGCCAGGGACGAAGGTCTCAATCAGCCCCAGCATTTT. Translated, it gives CASSPLARDEGLNQPQHF.

The chain couples TRBV18 to TRBJ2-7; possibly TRBD1 for D (6 bases). V lost 3 bases, J lost 0 bases, and 12 bases lay in between. CDR1 and CDR2 from the germline V gene are KGHSH and LQKENI. This CDR3 spans 15 amino acids. The CDR3 nucleotides read TGTGCCAGCTCACCGGATCAGGGGAGCTCCTACGAGCAGTACTTC. Its translation: CASSPDQGSSYEQYF. The full variable domain, rest sourced from reference TRBV18 and TRBJ2-7, is NAGVMQNPRHLVRRRGQEARLRCSPMKGHSHVYWYRQLPEEGLKFMVYLQKENIIDESGMPKERFSAEFPKEGPSILRIQQVVRGDSAAYFCASSPDQGSSYEQYFGPGTRLTVT.

To note about this clone: Other DNA sequences in this specimen translate into the identical CDR3. The V and J genes are TRBV30 and TRBJ1-1; D gene ambiguous. V lost 0 bases to trimming and J lost 1 base, with 6 bases between them. Germline V lookup: CDR1 GTSNPN, CDR2 SVGIG (reference sequence). The CDR3 extends over 13 amino acids. CDR3 residues: CAWSVAENTEAFF. CDR3 in DNA: TGTGCCTGGAGTGTAGCAGAGAACACTGAAGCTTTCTTT.

The chain employs TRBV27 and TRBJ1-1; D ambiguous. The V gene lost 5 bases and the J gene lost 6 bases, with 7 bases spanning the gap. This CDR3 region has 11 residues. From germline, CDR1 is MNHEY and CDR2 SMNVEV (reference sequence). This chain's CDR3 is CASSNGAEAFF. For the CDR3, the DNA is TGTGCCAGCAGTAATGGGGCTGAAGCTTTCTTT.

The rearrangement joins TRBV7-9 to TRBJ1-1; weak D call: TRBD1 (5 bases). The germline V and J ends were trimmed by 8 bases and 1 base, with 14 bases remaining between them. CDR3 length equals 14 residues. Germline loops: CDR1 SEHNR, CDR2 FQNEAQ (reference sequence). The CDR3 spells CASVGSGGNTEAFF. The CDR3 nucleotides read TGTGCCAGCGTGGGATCGGGGGGGAACACTGAAGCTTTCTTT.

DNA of the CDR3: TGTGCCAGCAGTCCAGGGACAACGGTTACTGAGCAGTACTTC. Translation gives CASSPGTTVTEQYF. The gene calls are TRBV27 and TRBJ2-7; tentatively, D is TRBD1 (6 bases). CDR3 length: 14 amino acids. Germline CDR1 and CDR2: MNHEY and SMNVEV (reference sequence). The V and J ends lost 5 bases and 7 bases respectively, with 18 bases between them.

This sequence joins TRBV30 and TRBJ1-6; D not resolved. The germline CDR1 and CDR2 sequences are GTSNPN and SVGIG (reference sequence). This CDR3 is built from 17 residues. The V and J ends lost 0 bases and 4 bases respectively, with 16 bases between them. The CDR3 spells CAWSVGSPTPYNSPLHF. CDR3 nucleotides: TGTGCCTGGAGTGTAGGTTCCCCGACACCGTATAATTCACCCCTCCACTTT.

The genes are TRBV5-1 and TRBJ2-4; 8 bases agree with TRBD2. Trimming removed 4 bases from V and 3 bases from J; junction bases left unmatched: 12. Germline V lookup: CDR1 SGHRS, CDR2 YFSETQ. This CDR3 is 17 amino acids long. CDR3 coding DNA: TGCGCCAGCAGCCCGCTAGCGGGTGGGACGGTCAAAAACATTCAGTACTTC. Protein: CASSPLAGGTVKNIQYF.

Of note for this clone: Other nucleotide sequences in the sample specify the same CDR3. The genes are TRBV6-6 and TRBJ1-1, with 12 nucleotides matching TRBD1. V lost 4 bases and J lost 4; bases outside the gene matches: 4. This CDR3 has 15 residues. CDR1 is MNHNY, CDR2 SVGAGI, per germline (reference sequence). The CDR3 here is CASSSPGQGATEAFF. The CDR3 bases are TGTGCCAGCAGTTCACCGGGACAGGGGGCCACTGAAGCTTTCTTT.

The rearrangement uses TRBV28 and TRBJ2-7, with a weak D call TRBD2 (5 bases). Per germline, CDR1 MDHEN and CDR2 SYDVKM. This CDR3 region has 14 residues. V lost 3 bases and J 1 base, leaving 10 bases between the germline ends. CDR3 protein: CASSFIRESYEQYF. CDR3 DNA: TGTGCCAGCAGTTTTATTCGGGAATCCTACGAGCAGTACTTC.

The chain is built from TRBV18 and TRBJ1-1, with TRBD1 as a possible D gene (6 bases). Germline V CDR1 and CDR2: KGHSH, LQKENI. CDR3 length: 13 residues. V was clipped by 5 bases and J by 6 bases, with 13 bases between them. The DNA of the CDR3 is TGTGCCAGCTCATTCGCGGGGGGGCCTGAAGCTTTCTTT. As protein: CASSFAGGPEAFF.

The genes are TRBV27 and TRBJ2-3, with 10 bases aligning to TRBD1. CDR3 length: 16 residues. Trimming cost V 6 bases and J 6 bases; bases outside gene matches: 12. CDR1 and CDR2 (germline): MNHEY, SMNVEV (reference sequence). The CDR3 nucleotides read TGTGCCAGCAGCCTTCTTGGGACAGGGGCTATTGATACGCAGTATTTT. Its protein is CASSLLGTGAIDTQYF.